A single sample is the source of the 29 T cell receptor beta chains below, sequenced in a study of CD8+ T cells in alopecia areata. Treatment meaning: oral pan-JAK inhibitor, 5-10 mg twice daily. Extracted from the samples, RNA was reverse transcribed into cDNA to serve as the sequencing template. Libraries were prepared by immunoSEQ multiplex PCR; TCRdb keeps only in-frame clonotypes and omits some of them. The data contain fewer than 250,000 clones, less than 45% of them seen just once; the ten biggest clones take up 2.6%. The specimen was CD4+ T cells sorted from blood, collected around week 37, from a patient treated with tofacitinib. The receptor set was obtained from a human donor with alopecia areata.

CDR3 sequence (DNA): TGTGCCAGCAGTTACGGTAGCCTGAATGAGCAGTTCTTC. Amino acids: CASSYGSLNEQFF. The chain uses TRBV6-5 and TRBJ2-1; unclear D gene. Between the trimmed V and J ends, which lost 2 bases and 7 bases, there was a span of 9 bases. This CDR3 has 13 residues. CDR1 MNHEY and CDR2 SVGAGI come from the germline V gene.

Written as DNA, the CDR3 is TGCAGCGTTGCCGGGGGCAAGGGACAGGCAGATACGCAGTATTTT. This gives the protein CSVAGGKGQADTQYF. The rearrangement joins TRBV29-1 to TRBJ2-3; TRBD1 matches 8 bases. Germline CDR1 reads SQVTM; CDR2 reads ANQGSEA. The length of the CDR3 is 15 residues. The V segment lost 4 bases and the J segment 4 bases; nucleotides outside the gene matches: 10.

This rearrangement joins TRBV28 to TRBJ2-7; TRBD1 agrees at 7 bases. V shed 5 bases, J shed 2 bases, and the junction held 9 bases outside the gene matches. This CDR3 has 15 residues. From germline, CDR1 is MDHEN and CDR2 SYDVKM. The CDR3 region is CASSTTGAPPYEQYF. In nucleotides, the CDR3 is TGTGCCAGCAGTACAACAGGGGCGCCGCCCTACGAGCAGTACTTC.

The sample holds a few counts of this clone. CDR3 sequence: CASSLAAGRDEQYF. CDR3 coding DNA: TGTGCCAGCAGCTTAGCTGCCGGGAGGGACGAGCAGTACTTC. The rearrangement links TRBV7-2 to TRBJ2-7; TRBD2 aligns across 8 bases. Per the germline V gene, CDR1 is SGHTA and CDR2 is FQGNSA. Losses at the gene ends were 0 bases for V and 5 bases for J; bases not matched to a gene: 3. The CDR3 has 14 amino acids.

In its sample, this clone was seen a few times. DNA of the CDR3: TGTGCCAGCAGTTTACGGGGCCCCAATCAGCCCCAGCATTTT. This codes for CASSLRGPNQPQHF. This chain joins TRBV27 and TRBJ1-5; D is possibly TRBD1 (5 bases). Germline CDR1 is MNHEY and CDR2 is SMNVEV (reference sequence). Trimming stripped 2 bases from V and 3 bases from J, with 8 bases between. This CDR3 comprises 14 residues.

The chain uses TRBV9 and TRBJ2-2; D is possibly TRBD2 (5 bases). V shed 2 bases and J shed 4 bases, with 24 bases lying between them. This CDR3 has 19 residues. The germline CDR1 and CDR2 sequences are SGDLS and YYNGEE. The CDR3 region has the DNA TGTGCCAGCAGCGTGACAATTACCTTAAACCGGGAAGCCACCGGGGAGCTGTTTTTT. Its protein product is CASSVTITLNREATGELFF.

V usage is TRBV30 and J usage is TRBJ2-5; possible D gene TRBD1, 6 bases. V lost 0 bases and J lost 8, with 7 bases in between. Per the germline V gene, CDR1 is GTSNPN and CDR2 is SVGIG (reference sequence). This CDR3 is built from 11 residues. The CDR3 coding sequence is TGTGCCTGGAGTGTAGGGACAACCCAGTACTTC. Its protein product is CAWSVGTTQYF.

This chain uses TRBV9 with TRBJ2-3, with 8 nucleotides matching TRBD2. V shed 3 bases and J 6 bases; nucleotides not matched to a gene: 9. The CDR3 length is 15 residues. Per the germline V gene, CDR1 is SGDLS and CDR2 is YYNGEE. The CDR3 region is CASSGGAGAADTQYF. CDR3 nucleotides: TGTGCCAGCAGCGGGGGAGCGGGAGCGGCCGATACGCAGTATTTT.

The rearrangement uses TRBV11-2 and TRBJ2-3; D gene ambiguous. This CDR3 is built from 14 residues. Trimming took 1 base from V and 3 from J, leaving 8 bases between them. Germline lookup yields CDR1 SGHAT and CDR2 FQNNGV. DNA of the CDR3: TGTGCCAGCAGCTTAGGTCCCCTAACAGATACGCAGTATTTT. Amino acid sequence: CASSLGPLTDTQYF.

There are a few counts of this clone. This chain uses TRBV30 with TRBJ1-2; a possible D gene is TRBD1 (5 bases). The CDR3 is 15 residues long. V was shortened by 2 bases and J by 2 bases, with 15 bases between the two germline ends. Germline V gives CDR1 GTSNPN, CDR2 SVGIG (reference sequence). This chain's CDR3 is CAWSQRQISNYGYTF. For the CDR3, the DNA is TGTGCCTGGAGTCAGAGACAGATTTCCAACTATGGCTACACCTTC.

The rearrangement links TRBV6-6 to TRBJ2-7; D gene unclear. V lost 6 bases to trimming and J lost 4 bases, with 13 bases between them. This CDR3 region has 13 residues. CDR1 and CDR2 from the germline V gene are MNHNY and SVGAGI (reference sequence). The CDR3 DNA follows: TGTGCCAGCAGCCCCAATGACAAGTACGAGCAGTACTTC. It translates to CASSPNDKYEQYF.

The rearrangement links TRBV7-2 to TRBJ1-2, with D tentatively TRBD1 (5 bases). Trimming left V 2 bases short and J 4 bases short, with 8 bases between. Germline V CDR1 and CDR2: SGHTA, FQGNSA. The CDR3 length is 13 residues. This CDR3 reads CASSLWGSYGYTF. The CDR3 DNA is TGTGCCAGCAGCTTATGGGGGTCCTATGGCTACACCTTC.

This clone was picked up a small number of times. J is TRBJ2-7 and V is TRBV15; 8 positions match TRBD2. V dropped 1 base and J dropped 2; count of bases not matched to a gene: 4. The V gene's germline CDR1 is LNHNV and CDR2 YYDKDF (reference sequence). The CDR3 is made up of 15 amino acids. CDR3 residues: CATSRASGPTYEQYF. The DNA for the CDR3 is TGTGCCACCAGCAGAGCTAGCGGGCCCACCTACGAGCAGTACTTC.

The chain recombines TRBV4-3 with TRBJ2-1; 13 nucleotides align to TRBD2. The germline CDR1 and CDR2 sequences are LGHNA and YSLEER. This CDR3 region has 17 residues. Trimming cost V 0 bases and J 9 bases; bases outside gene matches: 8. This CDR3 is CASSQDWTSGSQSEQFF. In DNA form, the CDR3 reads TGCGCCAGCAGCCAAGATTGGACTAGCGGGAGTCAAAGTGAGCAGTTCTTC.

This clone was seen a few times. The V and J genes are TRBV11-2 and TRBJ2-7; 9 nucleotides match TRBD2. This CDR3 is 15 amino acids long. J lost 3 bases, V lost 5 bases, and 8 bases had no gene match. CDR1 SGHAT and CDR2 FQNNGV come from the germline V gene. The DNA of the CDR3 is TGTGCCAGCAGCCTAGCCCTAGCGGGAAGCTACGAGCAGTACTTC. The encoded protein is CASSLALAGSYEQYF.

A few counts support this clone. V usage is TRBV2 and J usage is TRBJ2-1; no clear D gene. Trimming pared 6 bases from V and 3 bases from J, leaving 18 bases between. The CDR3 has 16 residues. Germline CDR1 is SNHLY and CDR2 is FYNNEI. CDR3 DNA sequence: TGTGCCAGCAGCCCCCGGTCCCGAACCAGCTACAATGAGCAGTTCTTC. Protein product: CASSPRSRTSYNEQFF.

This CDR3 is CASRIPGLGTQYF. As DNA, the CDR3 is TGTGCCAGCAGGATCCCTGGGTTAGGGACCCAGTACTTC. The chain combines TRBV27 with TRBJ2-5; D gene ambiguous. This CDR3 contains 13 residues. CDR1 MNHEY and CDR2 SMNVEV come from the germline V gene (reference sequence). Trimming took 6 bases from V and 7 from J, leaving 15 bases between them.

The chain employs TRBV4-2 and TRBJ2-1, with D unresolved. The germline V gene has CDR1 LGHNA and CDR2 YNFKEQ. This CDR3 region has 13 residues. V lost 0 bases, J lost 8 bases, and 8 bases lay in between. CDR3 region: CASSQDGVDEQFF. As DNA, the CDR3 is TGTGCCAGCAGCCAAGATGGGGTAGATGAGCAGTTCTTC.

Points on this clone: One junction end disagrees with the germline gene, perhaps due to a read error. The gene calls are TRBV7-9 and TRBJ2-7; D ambiguous. Germline CDR1 SEHNR, CDR2 FQNEAQ (reference sequence). This CDR3 contains 12 residues. The CDR3 DNA follows: TGTGCCAGCACCCGAACTTCCTCCGAGCAGTACTTC. This gives the protein CASTRTSSEQYF.

The sample holds a few counts of this clone. V and J are TRBV6-5 and TRBJ1-1, with D tentatively TRBD1 (5 bases). CDR1 is MNHEY and CDR2 is SVGAGI in the germline V gene. The CDR3 has 14 residues. Trimming removed 2 bases at V and 4 bases at J, with 11 bases between. CDR3 sequence: CASSYSGGPTEAFF. The CDR3 DNA reads as TGTGCCAGCAGTTACAGTGGGGGACCCACTGAAGCTTTCTTT.

With regard to this clone: At one boundary the junction diverges from the germline segment, which might be a read error. The rearrangement joins TRBV29-1 to TRBJ2-3; D is perhaps TRBD1 (6 bases). CDR3 length: 16 amino acids. Germline V CDR1 and CDR2: SQVTM, ANQGSEA. CDR3 sequence: CSVEGYRTAQGNTQCF. The CDR3 DNA reads TGCAGCGTTGAGGGCTATAGGACAGCCCAGGGAAATACGCAGTGTTTT.

The CDR3 region has the DNA TGTGCCAGCGGGGGACAGGGGAACATTCAGTACTTC. Its translation: CASGGQGNIQYF. This chain joins TRBV2 and TRBJ2-4, with 10 bases identical to TRBD1. CDR1 and CDR2 from the germline V gene are SNHLY and FYNNEI. The CDR3 runs to 12 residues. After removal of 8 bases from V and 7 bases from J, the junction contained 2 bases not matched to a gene.

This sequence joins TRBV7-2 and TRBJ2-3, with D unclear. V lost 5 bases, J lost 4 bases, and 7 bases lay in between. Germline V gives CDR1 SGHTA, CDR2 FQGNSA. The CDR3 runs 12 residues. As DNA, the CDR3 is TGTGCCAGCAGCCCCGACGCAGATACGCAGTATTTT. The encoded protein is CASSPDADTQYF.

This clone was counted between two and nine times. The sample contains more than one DNA sequence encoding this CDR3. The rearrangement uses TRBV25-1 and TRBJ1-2; no clear D gene. CDR1 is MGHDK and CDR2 is SYGVNS in the germline V gene. This CDR3 has 11 residues. The V gene lost 3 bases and the J gene lost 8 bases, with 7 bases spanning the gap. CDR3 loop: CASSDGVGYTF. The CDR3, as DNA: TGTGCCAGCAGTGACGGCGTGGGCTACACCTTC.

V is TRBV4-1 and J is TRBJ2-1; the match to TRBD2 covers 7 bases. Trimming took 3 bases from V and 14 from J; bases not matched to a gene: 10. Germline CDR1 is MGHRA and CDR2 is YSYEKL. The CDR3 contains 13 residues. CDR3 in DNA: TGCGCCAGCAGCCAGGGCCTCGCGGGAGCTAAGTTCTTC. Protein sequence: CASSQGLAGAKFF.

The chain is built from TRBV27 and TRBJ2-6; 11 bases map to TRBD1. This CDR3 contains 18 residues. Germline V gives CDR1 MNHEY, CDR2 SMNVEV (reference sequence). With 5 bases clipped from V and 2 bases from J, the junction kept 8 bases outside the gene matches. This CDR3 is CASSPGQGAPTGANVLTF. CDR3 bases: TGTGCCAGCAGTCCAGGACAGGGGGCGCCGACTGGGGCCAACGTCCTGACTTTC.

J is TRBJ1-2 and V is TRBV6-6, with 9 bases lining up with TRBD1. V lost 7 bases and J lost 7; bases outside the gene matches: 7. The CDR3 contains 13 residues. CDR1 MNHNY and CDR2 SVGAGI come from the germline V gene (reference sequence). This CDR3 is CASTGQGIGGYTF. CDR3 in DNA: TGTGCCAGCACGGGACAGGGAATAGGTGGCTACACCTTC.

CDR3 protein: CASSRRTGDYNEQFF. CDR3 bases: TGCGCCAGCAGCCGCCGGACAGGGGACTACAATGAGCAGTTCTTC. V gene TRBV4-1 combines with J gene TRBJ2-1, with TRBD1 matching 9 bases. The CDR3 runs 15 residues. J was trimmed by 3 bases and V by 4 bases; bases with no gene match: 4. CDR1 is MGHRA and CDR2 is YSYEKL in the germline V gene.

The rearrangement uses TRBV7-9 and TRBJ2-2; the D is unclear. The germline V gene encodes CDR1 SEHNR and CDR2 FQNEAQ (reference sequence). This CDR3 spans 15 amino acids. Trimming stripped 3 bases from V and 2 bases from J, with 10 bases between. The CDR3 loop is CASSFRQSNTGELFF. CDR3 in DNA: TGTGCCAGCAGCTTTAGGCAGAGTAACACCGGGGAGCTGTTTTTT.